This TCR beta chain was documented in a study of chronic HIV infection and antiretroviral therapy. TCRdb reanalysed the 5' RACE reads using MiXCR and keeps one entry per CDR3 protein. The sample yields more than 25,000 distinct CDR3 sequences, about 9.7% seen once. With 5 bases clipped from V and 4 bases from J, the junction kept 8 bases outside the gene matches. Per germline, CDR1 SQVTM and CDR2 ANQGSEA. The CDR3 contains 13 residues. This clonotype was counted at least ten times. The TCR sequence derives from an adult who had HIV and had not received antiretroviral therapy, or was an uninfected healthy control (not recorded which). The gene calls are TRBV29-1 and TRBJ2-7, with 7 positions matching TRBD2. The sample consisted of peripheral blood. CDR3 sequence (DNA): TGCAGCGTTATTGGCGGGAGTGATTACGAGCAGTACTTC. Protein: CSVIGGSDYEQYF.